The sequence of this T cell receptor (beta chain) was determined in a study of T-cell reconstitution after alpha-beta-depleted transplantation in children (dated by TCRdb to the mid-2010s). At the level of the whole study: Using TCR repertoire profiling, the study quantitatively followed how T-cell immune reconstitution unfolded in children after TCRalphabeta/CD19-depleted allogeneic hematopoietic cell transplantation.

The CDR3 spans 16 residues, from the cysteine through the phenylalanine. The read is trimmed to its CDR3 DNA, 48 bases read in frame from base 1. V trim: 3 bases; J trim: 1 base; unmatched bases: 5. CDR1 and CDR2 were assigned from the germline V gene as KGHSH and LQKENI. The table lists this clonotype with a few counts. It lacks a known antigen. Qualities for individual bases were not recorded, and no much larger clone is one base off. The library was produced with PCR. Sequencing was performed on an Illumina HiSeq 2500. Molecular barcoding was employed in the preparation of TCR libraries, with unique molecular identifiers being used to normalize TCRbeta repertoire quantification. Through fastp at Q25 and MiXCR, TCRdb rebuilt clones from the public reads, retaining in-frame beta chains. Rows are combined by CDR3 protein, so each entry shows the most common genes and DNA. Present in this sample are about 610,000 distinct CDR3 sequences, roughly a tenth of which were seen just once. The biggest ten clones account for about 4.3% of the sample.

The sequencing here drew on PBMCs from the stem cell graft donor, taken from the stem cell graft. This chain is built from TRBV18 and TRBJ2-3; 9 bases in the junction line up with TRBD2. The source of this sequence is a human donor who donated a stem cell graft to a child with acute myeloid leukemia. Here is the DNA: TGTGCCAGCTCACCGTCACTAGCGGGCGGCACAGATACGCAGTATTTT. Translated, this gives CASSPSLAGGTDTQYF.